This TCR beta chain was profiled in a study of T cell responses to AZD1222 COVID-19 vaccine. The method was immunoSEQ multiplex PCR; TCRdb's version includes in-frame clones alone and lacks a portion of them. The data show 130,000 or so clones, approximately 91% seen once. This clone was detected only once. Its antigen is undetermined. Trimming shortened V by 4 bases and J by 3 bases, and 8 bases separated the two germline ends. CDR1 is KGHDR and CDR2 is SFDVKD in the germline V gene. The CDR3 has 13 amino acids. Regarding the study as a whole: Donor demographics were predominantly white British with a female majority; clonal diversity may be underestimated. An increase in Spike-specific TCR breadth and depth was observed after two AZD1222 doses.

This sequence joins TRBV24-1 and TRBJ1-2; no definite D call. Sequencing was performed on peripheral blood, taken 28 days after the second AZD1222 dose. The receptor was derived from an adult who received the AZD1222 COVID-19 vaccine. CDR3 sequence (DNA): TGTGCCACCAGTGACCCCGTTTACTATGGCTACACCTTC. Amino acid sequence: CATSDPVYYGYTF.